This T cell receptor beta chain was captured by sequencing in a study of memory CD4+ T cells and cytomegalovirus serostatus. Sequencing used immunoSEQ multiplex PCR; TCRdb keeps in-frame clones, though not all of them. The sample shows approximately 70,000 clones, 75% to 80% of them seen only once. Single viable CD3+CD4+CD8-CD45RO+ cells were sorted as the memory CD4+ T cells. Trimming pared 0 bases from V and 0 bases from J, leaving 8 bases between. Germline V lookup: CDR1 LNHDA, CDR2 SQIVND (reference sequence). The CDR3 totals 15 residues. The rearrangement uses TRBV19 and TRBJ1-1; D is unresolved. This clonotype was sampled from an adult in good health and CMV-seropositive. Sequencing used memory CD4+ T cells from blood. Here the CDR3 reads CASSIDSLMNTEAFF. CDR3 nucleotide sequence: TGTGCCAGTAGTATAGACAGCCTAATGAACACTGAAGCTTTCTTT.